The 5 T cell receptor beta chains below come from one sample, sequenced in a study of blood T cell repertoires in COVID-19 (dated by TCRdb to the early 2020s). Preparation of the library involved the immunoSEQ multiplex PCR assay. TCRdb provides this immuneACCESS table in a form limited to in-frame rearrangements. Some clones are lacking; in checked studies, under half of them reflect an unresolved V gene, and why the rest are absent is not known. The sample has a few hundred thousand clones on record, around 89% of them singletons. The ten largest account for 0.9% to 1.1% of the sample. The sequenced sample consisted of PBMCs or T cells enriched from blood (not recorded which). The receptors here all came from a man aged 18 to 29 who had recovered from COVID-19.

The gene calls are TRBV4-3 and TRBJ2-1; D is ambiguous. Germline loops: CDR1 LGHNA, CDR2 YSLEER. V was trimmed by 0 bases and J by 0 bases, leaving 9 bases between them. CDR3 size: 16 residues. CDR3 sequence reads: CASSQDRRSSYNEQFF. In nucleotides, the CDR3 is TGCGCCAGCAGCCAAGATAGGCGGAGCTCCTACAATGAGCAGTTCTTC.

This clone showed up just once. The V gene is TRBV2, the J gene TRBJ1-2; D remains unclear. The ends were cut back, 4 bases at V and 5 bases at J, with 8 bases in the middle. The CDR3 length is 12 residues. Germline V gene lookup returns CDR1 SNHLY and CDR2 FYNNEI. CDR3 residues: CASSVAAYGYTF. As DNA, the CDR3 is TGTGCCAGCAGTGTGGCGGCTTATGGCTACACCTTC.

This clone has a single count. V is TRBV7-3 and J is TRBJ2-1; 11 nucleotides line up with TRBD2. This CDR3 has 16 residues. Germline V CDR1 and CDR2: SGHTA, FQGTGA. The V and J ends lost 5 bases and 6 bases, in that order; junction bases with no gene match: 9. CDR3 amino acids: CASSVLTSGVINEQFF. CDR3 bases: TGTGCCAGCAGCGTACTGACTAGCGGGGTTATCAATGAGCAGTTCTTC.

CDR3 bases: TGCGCCAGCAGCCTTTCGGAGCGGGTGAACACCGGGGAGCTGTTTTTT. Translated: CASSLSERVNTGELFF. The rearrangement links TRBV4-1 to TRBJ2-2; the D gene is possibly TRBD2 (6 bases). This CDR3 has 16 residues. CDR1 and CDR2 from the germline V gene are MGHRA and YSYEKL. The V end lost 4 bases, the J end lost 1 base, and 13 bases lay between the germline ends.

The V call is TRBV11-3, the J call TRBJ2-1, with a weak D call TRBD2 (6 bases). V gave up 4 bases and J gave up 7 bases, with 29 bases separating them. CDR1 SGHNT and CDR2 YENEEA come from the germline V gene. This CDR3 has 19 amino acids. CDR3 sequence (DNA): TGTGCCAGCAGCTGTACCGGGACTCAGGGAAAAGGCCTTAAAAATGAGCAGTTCTTC. It translates to CASSCTGTQGKGLKNEQFF.